The clone carrying this T cell receptor beta chain has a handful of counts. This specimen comes from a study of identical twins. TCRdb analysed the 5' RACE reads with MiXCR anew, one entry per CDR3 protein. The table has 520,000 or so distinct CDR3 sequences, less than 25% seen once. The CDR3 spans 15 residues. The ends lost 5 bases at V and 3 bases at J; junction bases unmatched: 10. These data are also associated with another study on T cells expressing NK-cell markers.

The source material was CD4+ T cells sorted from blood. The chain is built from TRBV12-3 or TRBV12-4 and TRBJ2-7, with TRBD2 matching over 7 bases. The receptor was isolated from a woman under 30 in good health. CDR3 amino acids: CASSLRNGRNYEQYF. The CDR3 bases are TGTGCCAGCAGTCTCCGTAACGGGAGGAACTACGAGCAGTACTTC.